The clone carrying this TCR beta chain was seen ten or more times. The antigen is not known. Germline V lookup: CDR1 DFQATT, CDR2 SNEGSKA (reference sequence). The ends were cut back, 6 bases at V and 2 bases at J, with 13 bases in the middle. The CDR3 length is 13 residues. TCRdb independently ran MiXCR on the RT-PCR reads; one entry per CDR3 protein. The sample contains about 310,000 distinct CDR3 sequences, 20% to 25% of which appear only once. These data are taken from a study of response to subunit inactivated influenza vaccine. Overall study results and limits: It was suggested by the authors that few new T cells are recruited by each seasonal influenza vaccination.

The chain combines TRBV20-1 with TRBJ1-1; D perhaps matches TRBD1 (5 bases). The TCR comes from a man between 50 and 75 years old who received an inactivated influenza vaccine. The specimen comprised PBMCs from blood, sampled less than 22 months after vaccination. The CDR3 sequence is CSAPLDTNTEAFF. CDR3 bases: TGCAGTGCCCCCCTGGACACTAACACTGAAGCTTTCTTT.